This TCR beta chain was sequenced during a study of identical twins. This clonotype has a handful of counts. V was cut by 5 bases and J by 5 bases, with 13 bases left in between. The CDR3 has 14 amino acids. Germline-derived CDR1 and CDR2 are SNHLY and FYNNEI. TCRdb passed the 5' RACE reads through MiXCR, listing each CDR3 protein once. The sample has a few hundred thousand distinct CDR3 sequences, more than 9% seen once. This TCR was recovered from a man in his fifties in good health. The V call is TRBV2, the J call TRBJ2-1, with D perhaps assigned TRBD1 or TRBD2 (5 bases each). Sequencing was done on a sample of memory T cells sorted from blood. The CDR3 DNA reads TGTGCCAGCAGTCCCGGGACGGTGAACAATGAGCAGTTCTTC. This sequence encodes CASSPGTVNNEQFF.